The 18 T cell receptor beta chains below were found in one sample sequenced in a study of blood T cell repertoires in COVID-19. Some clones are missing from TCRdb's copy, which holds only in-frame ones; the method was immunoSEQ multiplex PCR. Among more than 150,000 clones, roughly four fifths were seen once, and the ten largest hold roughly 6.8%. The sample comprised peripheral blood. These receptors were taken from a human donor in a cohort sampled during active COVID-19.

The CDR3 nucleotides read TGTGCCAGCAGCCCGCCCGAGGGGACAGGGACCTACGAGCAGTACTTC. Translated, it gives CASSPPEGTGTYEQYF. The chain recombines TRBV7-9 with TRBJ2-7; 9 nucleotides align to TRBD1. Germline trimming cut 5 bases from V and 2 bases from J; bases unmatched to any gene: 10. The CDR3 length is 16 residues. Germline CDR1 reads SEHNR; CDR2 reads FQNEAQ (reference sequence).

The genes are TRBV7-9 and TRBJ1-1; D remains ambiguous. The germline V gene encodes CDR1 SEHNR and CDR2 FQNEAQ (reference sequence). CDR3 length: 15 residues. Trimming pared 5 bases from V and 0 bases from J, leaving 13 bases between. The CDR3 nucleotides read TGTGCCAGCAGCCCCCCGCGGGATTTGAACACTGAAGCTTTCTTT. This codes for CASSPPRDLNTEAFF.

V gene TRBV7-3 combines with J gene TRBJ2-1, with D perhaps matching TRBD2 (6 bases). CDR3 length equals 14 residues. With 4 bases removed from V and 5 bases from J, the gap between germline ends came to 12 bases. Germline V CDR1 and CDR2: SGHTA, FQGTGA. The CDR3 protein is CASSSWDSNNEQFF. As DNA, the CDR3 is TGTGCCAGCAGCTCCTGGGACTCGAACAATGAGCAGTTCTTC.

The rearrangement links TRBV27 to TRBJ2-3, with 8 bases aligning to TRBD2. Trimming at V came to 6 bases and at J to 0 bases, leaving 2 bases not matched to a gene. The germline V gene encodes CDR1 MNHEY and CDR2 SMNVEV (reference sequence). This CDR3 has 14 amino acids. CDR3 sequence (DNA): TGTGCCAGCAGGGGACTAGAAAGCACAGATACGCAGTATTTT. It codes for CASRGLESTDTQYF.

This chain links TRBV21-1 with TRBJ1-4; the table gives TRBD1 as D, unverified against the DNA. TRBV21-1 is termed a pseudogene. This CDR3 spans 17 amino acids. The CDR3 sequence is CASSKDGSQESNEKLFF. The CDR3 DNA follows: TGTGCCAGCAGCAAAGATGGGTCCCAGGAATCAAATGAAAAACTGTTTTTT.

The chain links TRBV10-2 to TRBJ2-5, with 11 bases aligning to TRBD2. The CDR3 is 16 residues long. CDR1 is WSHSY, CDR2 SAAADI, per germline. After removal of 6 bases from V and 1 base from J, the junction contained 7 bases not matched to a gene. The CDR3 is CASRPLAGGTQETQYF. CDR3 in DNA: TGCGCCAGCAGACCTTTAGCGGGGGGGACCCAAGAGACCCAGTACTTC.

The CDR3 spells CASSQDQVGDRGTYGYTF. The CDR3 DNA is TGCGCCAGCAGCCAAGATCAGGTTGGGGACAGGGGGACCTATGGCTACACCTTC. This chain joins TRBV4-1 and TRBJ1-2, with TRBD1 matching 11 bases. The CDR3 is made up of 18 amino acids. Per the germline V gene, CDR1 is MGHRA and CDR2 is YSYEKL. The junction had 10 bases not matched to a gene; V was cut back by 0 bases and J by 4 bases.

The CDR3 DNA follows: TGTGCCAGCAGCGGCTCCGGGACAGGGGGTGGCTACACCTTC. Residues: CASSGSGTGGGYTF. The rearrangement uses TRBV7-9 and TRBJ1-2; 11 nucleotides match TRBD1. After removal of 5 bases from V and 7 bases from J, the junction contained 6 bases not matched to a gene. Germline V gives CDR1 SEHNR, CDR2 FQNEAQ (reference sequence). The CDR3 runs to 14 residues.

The chain couples TRBV29-1 to TRBJ1-1, with 9 bases identical to TRBD1. Unmatched junction bases numbered 9, after V lost 6 bases and J lost 7 bases. CDR3 length: 13 amino acids. Germline-derived CDR1 and CDR2 are SQVTM and ANQGSEA. DNA of the CDR3: TGCAGCGTAGGGACAGGGAGGAACGGTGAAGCTTTCTTT. Its translation: CSVGTGRNGEAFF.

This rearrangement joins TRBV5-1 to TRBJ2-3; 9 nucleotides agree with TRBD1. The length of the CDR3 is 14 residues. Germline V CDR1 and CDR2: SGHRS, YFSETQ. With 4 bases clipped from V and 3 bases from J, the junction kept 3 bases outside the gene matches. CDR3 region: CASSSGTGTDTQYF. The CDR3 DNA reads as TGCGCCAGCAGCAGCGGGACAGGGACAGATACGCAGTATTTT.

V and J are TRBV27 and TRBJ2-7; 7 nucleotides align to TRBD1. Trimming cost V 6 bases and J 0 bases; bases outside gene matches: 8. Germline CDR1 and CDR2: MNHEY and SMNVEV (reference sequence). This CDR3 has 15 amino acids. CDR3 residues: CASSSPRQGSYEQYF. The CDR3 DNA is TGTGCCAGCAGCTCTCCGAGACAGGGCTCCTACGAGCAGTACTTC.

This sequence joins TRBV21-1 and TRBJ1-5; TRBD1 reflects the table's D call only, with no check against the DNA. TRBV21-1 is a listed pseudogene. The CDR3 spans 17 residues. CDR3 DNA sequence: TGTGCCAGCAGCATGGTGAACAGGGCGTATAGCAATCAGCCCCAGCATTTT. Translating gives CASSMVNRAYSNQPQHF.

The chain combines TRBV4-1 with TRBJ1-4; weak D call: TRBD1 (6 bases). The CDR3 runs 15 residues. Trimming removed 2 bases at V and 3 bases at J, with 10 bases between. CDR1 and CDR2 from the germline V gene are MGHRA and YSYEKL. This CDR3 is CASSQPGQSNEKLFF. CDR3 coding DNA: TGCGCCAGCAGCCAACCCGGACAGTCTAATGAAAAACTGTTTTTT.

The rearrangement joins TRBV30 to TRBJ1-1; tentative D call: TRBD1 (6 bases). V gave up 8 bases and J gave up 0 bases, with 10 bases separating them. The CDR3 loop spans 12 amino acids. Per the germline V gene, CDR1 is GTSNPN and CDR2 is SVGIG (reference sequence). The CDR3 region has the DNA TGTGCCGGGGGGACAATGAACACTGAAGCTTTCTTT. Translation gives CAGGTMNTEAFF.

This clone was seen just once. The genes are TRBV11-2 and TRBJ1-1; D is possibly TRBD1 (5 bases). Trimming shortened V by 3 bases and J by 2 bases, and 16 bases separated the two germline ends. CDR3 size: 16 residues. Per the germline V gene, CDR1 is SGHAT and CDR2 is FQNNGV. CDR3 bases: TGTGCCAGCAGCTTGTCGGTCGGAGGGGTAAACACTGAAGCTTTCTTT. Translation gives CASSLSVGGVNTEAFF.

This chain joins TRBV10-3 and TRBJ1-2; TRBD1 might be the D (6 bases). Trimming took 10 bases from V and 6 from J, leaving 18 bases between them. Germline V gene sequence: CDR1 ENHRY, CDR2 SYGVKD. This CDR3 region has 13 residues. The CDR3 DNA follows: TGTGCCACCGCTGACAAGGGGGTAGATGGCTACACCTTC. This encodes CATADKGVDGYTF.

This clone was found once. The V gene is TRBV30, the J gene TRBJ2-5; D may be TRBD2 (7 bases). This CDR3 has 15 amino acids. Trimming took 0 bases from V and 4 from J, leaving 15 bases between them. Germline lookup yields CDR1 GTSNPN and CDR2 SVGIG (reference sequence). CDR3 DNA: TGTGCCTGGAGTGTACTGGGGGGGGCCGGAGAGACCCAGTACTTC. This sequence encodes CAWSVLGGAGETQYF.

V is TRBV6-6 and J is TRBJ2-1, with 7 bases that match TRBD2. Trimming at V came to 7 bases and at J to 8 bases, leaving 14 bases not matched to a gene. The CDR3 length is 15 residues. Germline V gives CDR1 MNHNY, CDR2 SVGAGI (reference sequence). The chain's CDR3 is CASTQWRTRGDEQFF. CDR3 nucleotides: TGTGCCAGCACCCAATGGCGGACCCGGGGGGATGAGCAGTTCTTC.